Following are 27 T cell receptor beta chains from one sample sequenced in a study of cytomegalovirus exposure and HLA in healthy donors. Only in-frame clones appear in the TCRdb table, and some are missing; sequencing was by immunoSEQ multiplex PCR. Here the sample spans tens of thousands of clones, 85% to 95% being singletons. The specimen sequenced was PBMCs. The receptors stem from a woman under 30 in good health and CMV-seronegative.

The gene calls are TRBV7-2 and TRBJ2-3; perhaps TRBD2 as D (5 bases). Trimming cost V 4 bases and J 2 bases, with 7 bases left between them. Germline CDR1 is SGHTA and CDR2 is FQGNSA. The CDR3 spans 13 residues. CDR3 loop: CASSWLATDTQYF. CDR3 sequence (DNA): TGTGCCAGCAGCTGGCTAGCCACAGATACGCAGTATTTT.

The chain is built from TRBV10-3 and TRBJ1-1; D is possibly TRBD1 (6 bases). Germline CDR1 and CDR2: ENHRY and SYGVKD. Trimming took off 4 bases at V and 0 bases at J, with 6 bases between the two ends. The CDR3 runs 13 residues. For the CDR3, the DNA is TGTGCCATCAGTGCAGGGGTGAACACTGAAGCTTTCTTT. Translation gives CAISAGVNTEAFF.

The chain couples TRBV7-8 to TRBJ2-1, with 8 bases fitting TRBD2. This CDR3 region has 16 residues. CDR1 is SGHVS, CDR2 FQNEAQ, per germline. The V and J ends lost 5 bases and 4 bases, in that order; junction bases with no gene match: 10. In DNA form, the CDR3 reads TGTGCCAGCAGCCCCGCCGGGACTAGACCTTACAATGAGCAGTTCTTC. This codes for CASSPAGTRPYNEQFF.

The V gene is TRBV7-8, the J gene TRBJ1-3, with 9 bases aligning to TRBD1. The CDR3 is made up of 15 amino acids. J lost 2 bases, V lost 4 bases, and 3 bases had no gene match. The germline V gene encodes CDR1 SGHVS and CDR2 FQNEAQ. CDR3 residues: CASSSGTGTGNTIYF. In DNA, the CDR3 is TGTGCCAGCAGCTCAGGGACAGGGACTGGAAACACCATATATTTT.

The chain carries TRBV6-1 and TRBJ2-3; 7 nucleotides line up with TRBD1. CDR1 is MNHNS, CDR2 SASEGT, per germline. V lost 6 bases, J lost 2 bases, and 8 bases stayed unmatched. This CDR3 has 15 residues. The DNA for the CDR3 is TGTGCCAGCAGGTTGGGGGACAGCTACACAGATACGCAGTATTTT. It yields the protein CASRLGDSYTDTQYF.

The V call is TRBV6-1, the J call TRBJ2-3; D might be TRBD2 (5 bases). There are 15 residues in the CDR3. From germline, CDR1 is MNHNS and CDR2 SASEGT. Deletions cut 7 bases from V and 4 bases from J, with 18 bases between. CDR3 sequence reads: CASIGRARGADTQYF. The CDR3 DNA reads as TGTGCCAGCATCGGGCGGGCCAGAGGAGCAGATACGCAGTATTTT.

V gene TRBV5-1 combines with J gene TRBJ2-7, with 12 bases lining up with TRBD1. The CDR3 is made up of 16 amino acids. V lost 3 bases to trimming and J lost 7 bases; unmatched junction nucleotides: 11. Germline V gives CDR1 SGHRS, CDR2 YFSETQ. CDR3 region: CASSSNPGQGAGEQYF. CDR3 nucleotides: TGCGCCAGCAGCTCCAACCCGGGACAGGGGGCGGGGGAGCAGTACTTC.

As to this clone: The junction departs from the called germline gene at one end, perhaps through a read error. The V call is TRBV5-6, the J call TRBJ1-2; D might be TRBD1 (5 bases). This CDR3 region has 12 residues. Per the germline V gene, CDR1 is SGHDT and CDR2 is YYEEEE. This CDR3 reads CASRQGNDGYTF. The CDR3, as DNA: TGTGCCAGCAGGCAGGGTAACGATGGCTACACCTTC.

The J gene is TRBJ2-7, the V gene TRBV28; 10 positions agree with TRBD2. Per germline, CDR1 MDHEN and CDR2 SYDVKM. Germline trimming cut 7 bases from V and 7 bases from J; bases unmatched to any gene: 13. This CDR3 is 15 amino acids long. Here the CDR3 reads CASTPLPGLAPEQYF. DNA of the CDR3: TGTGCCAGCACTCCTCTACCGGGACTAGCGCCGGAGCAGTACTTC.

The gene calls are TRBV5-6 and TRBJ1-1; maybe TRBD1 (5 bases). V lost 7 bases, J lost 3 bases, and 19 bases lay in between. Germline V CDR1 and CDR2: SGHDT, YYEEEE. The CDR3 runs to 15 residues. CDR3 amino acids: CASLGGRPLHTEAFF. Written as DNA, the CDR3 is TGTGCCAGCCTCGGGGGAAGACCTCTCCACACTGAAGCTTTCTTT.

The chain employs TRBV7-9 and TRBJ1-2, with a weak D call TRBD1 (5 bases). V gave up 2 bases and J gave up 1 base, with 14 bases separating them. Germline CDR1 is SEHNR and CDR2 is FQNEAQ (reference sequence). The CDR3 consists of 16 residues. DNA of the CDR3: TGTGCCAGCAGCTTATCGCAGGGTAACGTTAACTATGGCTACACCTTC. Residues: CASSLSQGNVNYGYTF.

The chain uses TRBV28 and TRBJ2-7; tentative D call: TRBD2 (6 bases). This CDR3 has 15 amino acids. Trimming pared 4 bases from V and 5 bases from J, leaving 18 bases between. Germline loops: CDR1 MDHEN, CDR2 SYDVKM. CDR3 residues: CASSSPLALKNEQYF. The CDR3 region has the DNA TGTGCCAGCAGTTCTCCTCTAGCGTTGAAGAACGAGCAGTACTTC.

The chain recombines TRBV7-9 with TRBJ2-7; 8 bases fit TRBD1. This CDR3 region has 15 residues. The J segment lost 9 bases and the V segment lost 3 bases, leaving 13 bases of the junction unmatched. CDR1 and CDR2 (germline): SEHNR, FQNEAQ (reference sequence). The CDR3 region has the DNA TGTGCCAGCAGCTTTGGACAGGGTGGAACTTGGTGGCAGTACTTC. Its protein product is CASSFGQGGTWWQYF.

Written as DNA, the CDR3 is TGCGCCAGCAGCCAAGATCCACCTGGGACAGGGCCCTACGAGCAGTACTTC. Its protein product is CASSQDPPGTGPYEQYF. The gene calls are TRBV4-1 and TRBJ2-7, with 9 bases identical to TRBD1. V was pared by 0 bases and J by 2 bases, with 8 bases of the junction left unmatched. Germline V gene sequence: CDR1 MGHRA, CDR2 YSYEKL. The CDR3 spans 17 residues.

Only a few counts were recorded for this clone. The rearrangement links TRBV11-2 to TRBJ2-4; possibly TRBD1 for D (5 bases). Germline CDR1 reads SGHAT; CDR2 reads FQNNGV. The CDR3 consists of 14 residues. Trimming pared 1 base from V and 9 bases from J, leaving 13 bases between. The CDR3 sequence is CASSLGGNPGIQYF. The DNA for the CDR3 is TGTGCCAGCAGCTTAGGGGGCAACCCAGGCATTCAGTACTTC.

CDR3 amino acids: CASNKGGLVQPQHF. The CDR3 DNA reads as TGTGCCAGCAACAAAGGAGGGTTAGTTCAGCCCCAGCATTTT. J is TRBJ1-5 and V is TRBV2; D not certain. Deletions cut 7 bases from V and 6 bases from J, with 16 bases between. CDR3 size: 14 residues. Germline V gives CDR1 SNHLY, CDR2 FYNNEI.

This sequence joins TRBV7-9 and TRBJ1-5; 8 nucleotides agree with TRBD1. The V and J ends lost 5 bases and 2 bases, in that order; junction bases with no gene match: 8. The CDR3 is 16 amino acids. Germline-derived CDR1 and CDR2 are SEHNR and FQNEAQ (reference sequence). The CDR3 protein is CASSHHQGAGNQPQHF. The CDR3 DNA reads TGTGCCAGCAGCCACCATCAGGGGGCAGGCAATCAGCCCCAGCATTTT.

The chain combines TRBV4-3 with TRBJ2-1; 13 bases fit TRBD2. Germline assignment: CDR1 LGHNA and CDR2 YSLEER. With 0 bases clipped from V and 8 bases from J, the junction kept 7 bases outside the gene matches. This CDR3 contains 17 residues. The CDR3 protein is CASSQDTTSGRADEQFF. DNA for the CDR3: TGCGCCAGCAGCCAAGATACAACTAGCGGGAGGGCCGATGAGCAGTTCTTC.

The J gene is TRBJ2-1, the V gene TRBV6-5, with 8 bases matching TRBD2. The CDR3 has 16 amino acids. The V and J ends lost 0 bases and 4 bases, in that order; junction bases with no gene match: 5. Germline CDR1 and CDR2: MNHEY and SVGAGI. CDR3 region: CASSYSFGGGYNEQFF. The CDR3 nucleotides read TGTGCCAGCAGTTACTCGTTCGGGGGGGGGTACAATGAGCAGTTCTTC.

This chain joins TRBV2 and TRBJ1-4; 9 bases fit TRBD1. V shed 3 bases, J shed 8 bases, and the junction held 7 bases outside the gene matches. Looked up from germline, CDR1 is SNHLY and CDR2 is FYNNEI. The CDR3 has 15 amino acids. CDR3 sequence reads: CASSDLGQGGEKLFF. The CDR3 bases are TGTGCCAGCAGTGATCTGGGACAGGGAGGGGAAAAACTGTTTTTT.

The chain combines TRBV7-9 with TRBJ1-2; D might be TRBD1 (6 bases). Deletions cut 5 bases from V and 2 bases from J, with 15 bases between. CDR1 and CDR2 (germline): SEHNR, FQNEAQ (reference sequence). The CDR3 spans 15 residues. CDR3 sequence reads: CASSVRGGSNYGYTF. CDR3 nucleotides: TGTGCCAGCAGCGTGAGGGGGGGTTCCAACTATGGCTACACCTTC.

The V gene is TRBV10-2, the J gene TRBJ1-5; D remains ambiguous. The V and J ends lost 3 bases and 3 bases respectively, with 21 bases between them. The CDR3 loop spans 18 amino acids. Per the germline V gene, CDR1 is WSHSY and CDR2 is SAAADI. The CDR3 nucleotides are TGCGCCAGCAGTGAAAGGTCCCGAAGTCGACTCATCAATCAGCCCCAGCATTTT. It encodes CASSERSRSRLINQPQHF.

The V gene is TRBV11-2, the J gene TRBJ2-7; 7 bases line up with TRBD2. With V trimmed by 2 bases and J by 1 base, 5 bases remained unmatched. The CDR3 loop spans 15 amino acids. CDR1 SGHAT and CDR2 FQNNGV come from the germline V gene. The CDR3 loop reads CASSLKAGRSYEQYF. The CDR3 DNA sequence: TGTGCCAGCAGCTTAAAAGCGGGACGGTCCTACGAGCAGTACTTC.

The rearrangement uses TRBV19 and TRBJ1-2; perhaps TRBD1 as D (5 bases). The CDR3 contains 14 residues. V was shortened by 0 bases and J by 7 bases, with 12 bases between the two germline ends. Germline values: CDR1 LNHDA, CDR2 SQIVND (reference sequence). DNA for the CDR3: TGTGCCAGTAGTATAGATCGGGGGGTAGGTGGCTACACCTTC. This sequence encodes CASSIDRGVGGYTF.

The chain employs TRBV6-1 and TRBJ1-5, with D uncertain. The length of the CDR3 is 13 residues. V lost 4 bases and J 7 bases, leaving 11 bases between the germline ends. Germline V gene sequence: CDR1 MNHNS, CDR2 SASEGT. CDR3 region: CASSVEGVQPQHF. In DNA, the CDR3 is TGTGCCAGCAGTGTAGAGGGAGTCCAGCCCCAGCATTTT.

The chain recombines TRBV5-8 with TRBJ1-1, with D hard to call. This CDR3 contains 19 residues. Trimming removed 4 bases at V and 1 base at J, with 26 bases between. Germline assignment: CDR1 SGHTS and CDR2 YDEGEE. CDR3 residues: CASSPGMWGWGARNTEAFF. The CDR3 DNA follows: TGTGCCAGCAGCCCCGGGATGTGGGGATGGGGTGCGCGGAACACTGAAGCTTTCTTT.

The chain has TRBV6-5 and TRBJ2-3; D ambiguous. Trimming cost V 3 bases and J 6 bases, with 19 bases left between them. The CDR3 consists of 16 residues. Germline V CDR1 and CDR2: MNHEY, SVGAGI. The CDR3 reads CASSYGLPGDWDTQYF. In DNA, the CDR3 is TGTGCCAGCAGTTATGGCCTCCCGGGTGATTGGGATACGCAGTATTTT.